This is a list of T cell receptor beta chains from one sample in a study of blood T cell repertoires in COVID-19. The assay was immunoSEQ multiplex PCR, and TCRdb's table has in-frame clones only and misses some. The data contain about 200,000 clones, roughly 84% of them seen just once; the ten biggest clones take up over 15%. Sequenced input: peripheral blood. Receptors originate from a man aged 50 to 60 with COVID-19, enrolled during active disease. The CDR3 runs from the conserved cysteine through the conserved F or W. The D gene is left open where the match is weak. Size values are once, few and many counts, or a class for expanded clones, and some rows have none.

CDR3 DNA,CDR3 protein,V gene,D gene,J gene,clone size
TGTGCCAGTAGTATAGGTAGCGGGAGGAGAACCGGGGAGCTGTTTTTT,CASSIGSGRRTGELFF,TRBV19,TRBD2,TRBJ2-2,few
TGTGCCAGTGTCAGCGGGGGGGCGGAGACCCAGTACTTC,CASVSGGAETQYF,TRBV12-3/TRBV12-4,TRBD2,TRBJ2-5,-
TGTGCCAGCAGTTCAGACTTTAGGAATCAGCCCCAGCATTTT,CASSSDFRNQPQHF,TRBV7-9,-,TRBJ1-5,-
TGCAGCGTGCTGGGACAGGGTGTAACCTACGAGCAGTACTTC,CSVLGQGVTYEQYF,TRBV29-1,TRBD1,TRBJ2-7,-
TGTGCCAGCAGGCCGACAGGGAGCAATCAGCCCCAGCATTTT,CASRPTGSNQPQHF,TRBV7-9,TRBD1,TRBJ1-5,-
TGTGCCAGCAGCCCCACAGCGGGGGGGTATCCCAATGAGCAGTTCTTC,CASSPTAGGYPNEQFF,TRBV3-1/TRBV3-2,TRBD2,TRBJ2-1,-
TGTGCCAGCGCGGAGTACAGGCCTCAAGAGACCCAGTACTTC,CASAEYRPQETQYF,TRBV25-1,-,TRBJ2-5,-
TGCGCCAGCAGCATGACTAGCGGGAGTGTCAACGAGCAGTACTTC,CASSMTSGSVNEQYF,TRBV5-1,TRBD2,TRBJ2-7,once
TGTGCCAGCAGCCGTGACATAAATGGCTACACCTTC,CASSRDINGYTF,TRBV7-2,-,TRBJ1-2,-
TGCGCCAGCAGCTTGGGAGCGGGGGAGAGTTCTTTCTTT,CASSLGAGESSFF,TRBV5-1,-,TRBJ1-1,-
TGTGCCAGCTCACCATCCGGCGATGGCCGAGGTACGCAGTATTTT,CASSPSGDGRGTQYF,TRBV18,-,TRBJ2-3,-
TGTGCCAGCAGCTTCATAGCGGGGGGGCGGAACACCGGGGAGCTGTTTTTT,CASSFIAGGRNTGELFF,TRBV7-2,TRBD2,TRBJ2-2,-
TGTGCCAGCAGCTTTAGGGGAGGTGGCTCCTACAATGAGCAGTTCTTC,CASSFRGGGSYNEQFF,TRBV5-6,-,TRBJ2-1,-
TGTGCCAGCAGCTCTTACGGGACTTTTGGCACAGATACGCAGTATTTT,CASSSYGTFGTDTQYF,TRBV3-1/TRBV3-2,-,TRBJ2-3,-
TGTGCCAGCACCAAGGGGTCTAGCAATCAGCCCCAGCATTTT,CASTKGSSNQPQHF,TRBV2,-,TRBJ1-5,-
TGTGCCAGCAGCATACAGGTCGACACTGAAGCTTTCTTT,CASSIQVDTEAFF,TRBV7-2,-,TRBJ1-1,-
TGTGCCAGCAGCTATCCGAGGGCAGGGGGTTACGGTCCTGGAAACACCATATATTTT,CASSYPRAGGYGPGNTIYF,TRBV7-9,TRBD1,TRBJ1-3,few
TGTGCCAGCAGCAAGGACAGAAAGAACACTGAAGCTTTCTTT,CASSKDRKNTEAFF,TRBV4-2,-,TRBJ1-1,once
TGTGCCAGCAGCCGATACCTAGCGGGGGAGCAAGAGACCCAGTACTTC,CASSRYLAGEQETQYF,TRBV4-2,TRBD2,TRBJ2-5,-
TGTGCCACCAGCTCGGGGGGCAACCCAACTAATGAAAAACTGTTTTTT,CATSSGGNPTNEKLFF,TRBV3-1/TRBV3-2,-,TRBJ1-4,-
TGTGCCAGCTCGTCTTTAGCGGGAGCTGCCAAAAACATTCAGTACTTC,CASSSLAGAAKNIQYF,TRBV18,TRBD2,TRBJ2-4,-
TGTGCCAGCAGCTTAGGACAGGGGGCGGCTTACGAGCAGTACTTC,CASSLGQGAAYEQYF,TRBV7-8,TRBD1,TRBJ2-7,-
TGTGCCAGCTCATACAGGGTCCCTGAAGCTTTCTTT,CASSYRVPEAFF,TRBV18,-,TRBJ1-1,-
TGTGCCTGGAGTGCGCGGGACGAGCAGTACTTC,CAWSARDEQYF,TRBV30,-,TRBJ2-7,-
TGTGCCAGCTCACCAATTATCGTGGGGCCGATGTCAAGCTCCTACGAGCAGTACTTC,CASSPIIVGPMSSSYEQYF,TRBV18,-,TRBJ2-7,once
TGTGCCAGCAGCGTACAGAGGGGGCGAAGCTCTGGGGCCAACGTCCTGACTTTC,CASSVQRGRSSGANVLTF,TRBV9,TRBD1,TRBJ2-6,-
TGTGCCAGCTCAAGAGGGATGGGGTCGAACACTGAAGCTTTCTTT,CASSRGMGSNTEAFF,TRBV18,-,TRBJ1-1,few
TGTGCCAGCAGCGCCTCTAGTGGTGAGCAGTTCTTC,CASSASSGEQFF,TRBV9,-,TRBJ2-1,once
TGTGCCAGCAGCTCCGGGACAGGGGGCAGGTCACCCCTCCACTTT,CASSSGTGGRSPLHF,TRBV5-5,TRBD1,TRBJ1-6,-
TGTGCCAGCAGTTTGTCTCCAACAGGGGGCTTGGACGAGCAGTACTTC,CASSLSPTGGLDEQYF,TRBV28,TRBD1,TRBJ2-7,-
TGTGCCAGTAGTATTGGGACAGGGAATTCACCCCTCCACTTT,CASSIGTGNSPLHF,TRBV19,TRBD1,TRBJ1-6,-
TGTGCCAGCATTGATGCGGGGCTCATTCAGTACTTC,CASIDAGLIQYF,TRBV2,-,TRBJ2-4,once
TGTGCCAGCTCACCAGGAGCCAACACTGAAGCTTTCTTT,CASSPGANTEAFF,TRBV18,-,TRBJ1-1,-
TGTGCCAGCAGCACACAGTCCTACGAGCAGTACTTC,CASSTQSYEQYF,TRBV7-8,-,TRBJ2-7,-
TGTGCCAGTAGTATCGGGGAAAGTGGCTACACCTTC,CASSIGESGYTF,TRBV19,-,TRBJ1-2,-
TGCGCCAGCAGCTTGGGCCAGGCGATCGAGAAATTCTATGGCTACACCTTC,CASSLGQAIEKFYGYTF,TRBV5-1,-,TRBJ1-2,-
TGTGCCAGCAGCCAAGATATGGGGGGGAATGAGCAGTTCTTC,CASSQDMGGNEQFF,TRBV3-1/TRBV3-2,TRBD2,TRBJ2-1,-
TGTGCCAGCAGTTTAGGTTTTCGGGAGACCCAGTACTTC,CASSLGFRETQYF,TRBV12-3/TRBV12-4,-,TRBJ2-5,-
TGTGCCAGCAGCCCCGGCACAGGGGCCAAGGAAAAACTGTTTTTT,CASSPGTGAKEKLFF,TRBV7-4,TRBD1,TRBJ1-4,-
TGTGCCAGCAGCCGGCTAGGGGGCACAGATACGCAGTATTTT,CASSRLGGTDTQYF,TRBV28,-,TRBJ2-3,-
TGTGCCAGCAGCCGACTGTCCTCGGCTAGCGGGGGGCCGATGGAGACCCAGTACTTC,CASSRLSSASGGPMETQYF,TRBV6-6,TRBD2,TRBJ2-5,-
TGTGCCAGCAGTTCTAGGGGCCCCTCTTCTGGGGCCAACGTCCTGACTTTC,CASSSRGPSSGANVLTF,TRBV6-2/TRBV6-3,-,TRBJ2-6,-
TGCGCCAGCAGCCAATTCGGACTAGCGGGGGGGCCGGGCACCGGGGAGCTGTTTTTT,CASSQFGLAGGPGTGELFF,TRBV4-3,TRBD2,TRBJ2-2,-
TGTGCCAGCAGCTTAGGAGCGGGGGGGCGCCCAACCTACAATGAGCAGTTCTTC,CASSLGAGGRPTYNEQFF,TRBV11-3,TRBD2,TRBJ2-1,-
TGCGCCAGCAGCTTGTATCAGGGGGCTAGTTTGGCCGGGGAGCTGTTTTTT,CASSLYQGASLAGELFF,TRBV5-1,TRBD1,TRBJ2-2,-
TGTGCCAGCAGCCAAGGTTGGGCATTGGGCTACACCTTC,CASSQGWALGYTF,TRBV14,-,TRBJ1-2,-
TGTGCCAGCACCAGGGACAGGCTGAACACTGAAGCTTTCTTT,CASTRDRLNTEAFF,TRBV18,TRBD1,TRBJ1-1,-
TGTGCCAGCAGCTCGGGACTCCCGGCGATTCAGTACTTC,CASSSGLPAIQYF,TRBV11-2,-,TRBJ2-4,-
TGTGCTAGTGAATTGGGCGATCCCGCTTTCGAGGAGCAGTACTTC,CASELGDPAFEEQYF,TRBV12-5,-,TRBJ2-7,-
TGTGCCAGCGAATATTTAGGGACAGGGCGCACTGAAGCTTTCTTT,CASEYLGTGRTEAFF,TRBV5-6,TRBD1,TRBJ1-1,once
TGTGCCAGCAGCTTGGGCCACACTAGTTACGAGCAGTACTTC,CASSLGHTSYEQYF,TRBV7-8,-,TRBJ2-7,-
TGTGCCACCAGTGAGCGGGACAGGGTTCCGGAGACCCAGTACTTC,CATSERDRVPETQYF,TRBV24-1,TRBD1,TRBJ2-5,-
TGTGCCAGCAGTGTAACAGATAACTATGGCTACACCTTC,CASSVTDNYGYTF,TRBV6-6,-,TRBJ1-2,-
TGTGCCAGCAGTCTCTTAGCGGGAGGGCCTAGGGAGACCCAGTACTTC,CASSLLAGGPRETQYF,TRBV11-2,TRBD2,TRBJ2-5,-
TGTGCCAGCTCACCACAGGGAGATGAAAAACTGTTTTTT,CASSPQGDEKLFF,TRBV18,-,TRBJ1-4,-
TGTGCCAGCAGCCTCCTTGGGGCGGGAGGGGGGCAAGAGACCCAGTACTTC,CASSLLGAGGGQETQYF,TRBV11-2,TRBD2,TRBJ2-5,-
TGTGCCAGCAGCCTATGGGGTACTAGCGCGGATACGCAGTATTTT,CASSLWGTSADTQYF,TRBV7-3,TRBD2,TRBJ2-3,-
TGTGCCAGCAGTTTAGTATCGAGACTAGCGGACACAGATACGCAGTATTTT,CASSLVSRLADTDTQYF,TRBV27,TRBD2,TRBJ2-3,-
TGTGCCAGCAGCGCGGGACTAGCGGGAAGCTACGAGCAGTACTTC,CASSAGLAGSYEQYF,TRBV9,TRBD2,TRBJ2-7,-